These 10 T cell receptor beta chains originate from one sample sequenced in a study of monozygotic twins with inflammatory bowel disease. TCRdb re-called the 5' RACE reads and catalogs CDR3 proteins one per entry, DNA excluded. Reported are more than 350,000 distinct CDR3 sequences; the ten largest clones contain 2% to 2.5%. Material: blood. These receptors came from a human donor with ulcerative colitis or Crohn's disease, or a healthy co-twin of an affected twin (not recorded which).

J is TRBJ2-7 and V is TRBV7-2. Looked up from germline, CDR1 is SGHTA and CDR2 is FQGNSA. The CDR3 runs to 17 residues. CDR3 sequence: CASSLAPSLWQSYEQYF.

The chain carries TRBV12-3 or TRBV12-4 and TRBJ2-6. The CDR3 has 14 residues. CDR3 amino acids: CASSFDPGANVLTF.

The rearrangement joins TRBV6-8 to TRBJ2-7; TCRdb selects TRBD1, and the lack of DNA leaves this call unchecked. The CDR3 extends over 19 amino acids. Germline V CDR1 and CDR2: MNHGY, SAAAGT. The CDR3 spells CASSRLSLDSLGAPYEQYF.

The chain employs TRBV3-1 and TRBJ2-5; TCRdb lists TRBD2, though no DNA is available to test this call. CDR1 is LGHDT, CDR2 YNNKEL, per germline (reference sequence). CDR3 length equals 15 residues. CDR3 loop: CASSEQGPGEGTQYF.

This chain joins TRBV12-3 or TRBV12-4 and TRBJ1-2; TCRdb outputs TRBD1, but without DNA this stays unchecked. This CDR3 comprises 13 residues. CDR3 residues: CASSPRTEGGYTF.

This chain connects TRBV11-2 to TRBJ2-5; TCRdb names TRBD2, which stays unverified in the absence of DNA. The length of the CDR3 is 15 residues. Germline V CDR1 and CDR2: SGHAT, FQNNGV. Here the CDR3 reads CASSTGTSGQETQYF.

The CDR3 protein is CSASPGFDQPQHF. This chain uses TRBV20-1 with TRBJ1-5; TCRdb gives TRBD1 as the D gene, but with no DNA this cannot be confirmed. CDR1 is DFQATT, CDR2 SNEGSKA, per germline (reference sequence). The CDR3 covers 13 residues.

The gene calls are TRBV19 and TRBJ2-3. The CDR3 contains 13 residues. Per germline, CDR1 LNHDA and CDR2 SQIVND (reference sequence). CDR3 in amino acids: CASGNQGTDTQYF. The whole variable domain, filled in from reference TRBV19 and TRBJ2-3, reads DGGITQSPKYLFRKEGQNVTLSCEQNLNHDAMYWYRQDPGQGLRLIYYSQIVNDFQKGDIAEGYSVSREKKESFPLTVTSAQKNPTAFYLCASGNQGTDTQYFGPGTRLTVL.

V is TRBV25-1 and J is TRBJ2-3; TCRdb outputs TRBD1, but without DNA this stays unchecked. Germline CDR1 MGHDK, CDR2 SYGVNS. CDR3 length equals 16 residues. The CDR3 loop reads CASSEALQDFTDTQYF.

The chain combines TRBV11-2 with TRBJ1-2; TCRdb calls TRBD1, which cannot be checked without DNA. CDR3 size: 14 residues. CDR1 and CDR2 from the germline V gene are SGHAT and FQNNGV. CDR3 region: CASSLERTGSGYTF.